This T cell receptor beta chain was observed in a study of tumor and adjacent non-tumor tissue in lung cancer. In the study overall: There were about twelve adenocarcinoma, a couple of squamous cell carcinoma and 1 small cell lung cancer cases. Whole-study findings and limits: In normal lung, the top 100 clones were significantly more dominant than in tumor.

TCRbeta libraries were built with three rounds of nested PCR, modified from ARM-PCR. TCRdb reprocessed the multiplex PCR reads via MiXCR and lists one record per CDR3 protein. The sample consists of about 110,000 distinct CDR3 sequences, more than 70% of them appearing once. No cell sorting was done before RNA was extracted from the tissue. This clonotype has a handful of counts. What it recognizes is unknown. In germline, CDR1 is MDHEN, CDR2 SYDVKM. The V gene end was trimmed by 5 bases and the J gene end by 10 bases; junction bases not matched to a gene: 10. The length of the CDR3 is 13 residues. This sequence joins TRBV28 and TRBJ1-1; 7 positions agree with TRBD1. The sequence came from a woman aged 55-75 years with non-small cell lung cancer. Sequencing was done on a sample of lung tumor tissue. The CDR3 is CASSLTPTGLAFF. The CDR3 DNA reads as TGTGCCAGCAGTCTGACCCCGACAGGGTTAGCTTTCTTT.